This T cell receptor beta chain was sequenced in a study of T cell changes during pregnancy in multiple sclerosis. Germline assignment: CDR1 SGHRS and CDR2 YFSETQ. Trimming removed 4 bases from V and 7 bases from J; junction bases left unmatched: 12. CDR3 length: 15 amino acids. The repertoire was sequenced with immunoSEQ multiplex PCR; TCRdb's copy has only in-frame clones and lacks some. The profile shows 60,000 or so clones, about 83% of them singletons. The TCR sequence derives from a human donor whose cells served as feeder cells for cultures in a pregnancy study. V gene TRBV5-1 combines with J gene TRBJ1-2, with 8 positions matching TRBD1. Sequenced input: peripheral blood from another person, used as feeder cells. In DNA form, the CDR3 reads TGCGCCAGCAGCCCAAACTCAGGGGGCGGCGGTGGCTACACCTTC. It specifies CASSPNSGGGGGYTF.